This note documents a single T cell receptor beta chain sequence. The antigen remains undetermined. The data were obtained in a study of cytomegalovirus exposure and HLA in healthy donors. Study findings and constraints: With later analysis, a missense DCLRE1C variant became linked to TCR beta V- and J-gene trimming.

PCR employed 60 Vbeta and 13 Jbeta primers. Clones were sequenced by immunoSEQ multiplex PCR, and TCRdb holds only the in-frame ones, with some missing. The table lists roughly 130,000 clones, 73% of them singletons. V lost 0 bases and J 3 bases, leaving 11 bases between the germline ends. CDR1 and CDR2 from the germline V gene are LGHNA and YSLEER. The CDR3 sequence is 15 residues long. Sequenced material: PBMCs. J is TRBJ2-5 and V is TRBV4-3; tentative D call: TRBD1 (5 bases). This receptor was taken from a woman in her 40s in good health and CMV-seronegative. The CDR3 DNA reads TGCGCCAGCAGCCAAGATCTCGGCAGGGAAGAGACCCAGTACTTC. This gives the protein CASSQDLGREETQYF.